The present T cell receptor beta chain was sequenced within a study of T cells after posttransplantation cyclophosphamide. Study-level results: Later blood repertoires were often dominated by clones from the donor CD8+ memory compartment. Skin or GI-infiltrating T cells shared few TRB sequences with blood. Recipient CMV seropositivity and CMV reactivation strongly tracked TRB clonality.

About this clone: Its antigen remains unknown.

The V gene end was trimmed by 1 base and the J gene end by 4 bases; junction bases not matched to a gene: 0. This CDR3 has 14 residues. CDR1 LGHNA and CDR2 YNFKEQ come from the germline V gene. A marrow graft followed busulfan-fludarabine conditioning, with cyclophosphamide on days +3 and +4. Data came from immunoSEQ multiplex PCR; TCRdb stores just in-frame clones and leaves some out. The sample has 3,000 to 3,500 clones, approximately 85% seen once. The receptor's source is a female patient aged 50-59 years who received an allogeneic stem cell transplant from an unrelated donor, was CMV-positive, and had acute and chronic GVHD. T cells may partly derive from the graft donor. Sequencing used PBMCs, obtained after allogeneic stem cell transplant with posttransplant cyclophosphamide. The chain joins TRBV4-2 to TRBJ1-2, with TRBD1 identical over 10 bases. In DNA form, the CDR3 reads TGTGCCAGCAGCCAAGGGACAGGGGGCTATGGCTACACCTTC. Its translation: CASSQGTGGYGYTF.